The sequence of this TCR beta chain was determined in a study of CD8 T cells in ankylosing spondylitis. The CDR3 spans 12 residues. The V end lost 2 bases, the J end lost 4 bases, and 6 bases lay between the germline ends. Findings of the study overall: Some motif variants had been reported before (in reactive arthritis synovial fluid and blood). It appeared that ankylosing spondylitis blood was characterized by a TCR beta motif of under ten highly homologous variants. Clones tied to disease were said to be significantly enriched in matched ankylosing spondylitis synovial fluid. Disease-associated clones were CD8+ and fairly uncommon in peripheral blood.

Library preparation for TCR beta used quantitative 5'-RACE with molecular barcodes. TCRdb redid the calling of the 5' RACE reads with MiXCR, one entry per CDR3 protein. The data hold over 700,000 distinct CDR3 sequences, with around a fifth observed a single time. Only a few counts were recorded for this clonotype. Its antigen remains unknown. The receptor was derived from a male donor with ankylosing spondylitis. The sequencing sample was made of blood, either unsorted or a sorted T cell fraction (not recorded which). V usage is TRBV12-3 or TRBV12-4 and J usage is TRBJ2-7; D remains unclear. The CDR3 region is CASSLNIYEQYF. The CDR3 region has the DNA TGTGCCAGCAGTTTAAACATTTACGAGCAGTACTTC.